The 21 T cell receptor beta chains given below trace back to one sample, sequenced in a study of control samples from healthy donors and cancer patients. The protocol was immunoSEQ multiplex PCR, while the TCRdb copy is restricted to in-frame clones and leaves out a portion. The sample contains 150,000 or so clones, just under 95% of which appear only once. What was sequenced was blood. The receptors were gathered from a man between 35 and 55 years old in good health.

The J gene is TRBJ1-5, the V gene TRBV28, with TRBD1 matching 7 bases. Germline trimming cut 5 bases from V and 6 bases from J; bases unmatched to any gene: 16. The CDR3 totals 17 residues. Germline assignment: CDR1 MDHEN and CDR2 SYDVKM. The CDR3 sequence is CASSLPQGGPPSQPQHF. For the CDR3, the DNA is TGTGCCAGCAGTCTACCGCAAGGGGGCCCACCGAGTCAGCCCCAGCATTTT.

The chain is built from TRBV18 and TRBJ1-1; D might be TRBD1 (5 bases). The CDR3 contains 14 residues. V was pared by 2 bases and J by 1 base, with 8 bases between. CDR1 and CDR2 (germline): KGHSH, LQKENI. CDR3 loop: CASSPGHSNTEAFF. The CDR3 DNA reads TGTGCCAGCTCACCAGGACATTCGAACACTGAAGCTTTCTTT.

The genes are TRBV19 and TRBJ1-1; TRBD1 might be the D (5 bases). V was trimmed by 3 bases and J by 6 bases, leaving 8 bases between them. Germline V gives CDR1 LNHDA, CDR2 SQIVND (reference sequence). The CDR3 contains 12 residues. CDR3 residues: CASSIGGAEAFF. In DNA form, the CDR3 reads TGTGCCAGTAGTATTGGGGGGGCTGAAGCTTTCTTT.

The genes are TRBV7-9 and TRBJ1-2; possibly TRBD1 for D (5 bases). Trimming left V 5 bases short and J 8 bases short, with 30 bases between. Per the germline V gene, CDR1 is SEHNR and CDR2 is FQNEAQ (reference sequence). This CDR3 contains 18 residues. The chain's CDR3 is CASSPPTVTGQAFLGYTF. The CDR3 DNA sequence: TGTGCCAGCAGCCCCCCAACGGTTACGGGGCAGGCCTTCCTCGGCTACACCTTC.

The genes are TRBV15 and TRBJ2-2; the D is unclear. Deletions cut 3 bases from V and 7 bases from J, with 12 bases between. The CDR3 has 14 residues. Germline assignment: CDR1 LNHNV and CDR2 YYDKDF (reference sequence). The chain's CDR3 is CATSRGQPGGELFF. Here the CDR3 DNA reads TGTGCCACCAGCAGGGGCCAGCCGGGCGGGGAGCTGTTTTTT.

Written as DNA, the CDR3 is TGTGCCAGCAGCCGGGACAATACTAACTATGGCTACACCTTC. Its protein is CASSRDNTNYGYTF. The chain joins TRBV7-9 to TRBJ1-2; D perhaps matches TRBD1 (6 bases). The V and J ends lost 5 bases and 0 bases respectively, with 10 bases between them. From germline, CDR1 is SEHNR and CDR2 FQNEAQ (reference sequence). The CDR3 extends over 14 amino acids.

J is TRBJ2-3 and V is TRBV7-8, with 10 positions matching TRBD2. Germline CDR1 SGHVS, CDR2 FQNEAQ. The V and J ends lost 4 bases and 12 bases, in that order; junction bases with no gene match: 13. The CDR3 has 15 amino acids. CDR3 amino acids: CASSSLLAGIPHQYF. CDR3 sequence (DNA): TGTGCCAGCAGCTCCCTACTAGCGGGGATACCACACCAGTATTTT.

The V gene is TRBV6-5, the J gene TRBJ1-5; possibly TRBD1 for D (5 bases). From germline, CDR1 is MNHEY and CDR2 SVGAGI. There are 13 residues in the CDR3. Trimming left V 6 bases short and J 4 bases short, with 10 bases between. CDR3 nucleotide sequence: TGTGCCAGCAGGGTACAGGAGAATCAGCCCCAGCATTTT. This translates into CASRVQENQPQHF.

The V gene is TRBV20-1, the J gene TRBJ1-5; D call uncertain. V lost 2 bases and J lost 11, with 10 bases in between. CDR1 DFQATT and CDR2 SNEGSKA come from the germline V gene (reference sequence). CDR3 length equals 11 residues. The DNA for the CDR3 is TGCAGTGCTAGATCCCTTGGGGCCCAGCATTTT. Protein: CSARSLGAQHF.

This chain joins TRBV6-5 and TRBJ1-1; D ambiguous. V dropped 2 bases and J dropped 4 bases, with 8 bases sitting between them. The CDR3 covers 13 residues. The germline CDR1 and CDR2 sequences are MNHEY and SVGAGI. CDR3 bases: TGTGCCAGCAGTTACCGACGTGGCACTGAAGCTTTCTTT. Residues: CASSYRRGTEAFF.

J is TRBJ2-1 and V is TRBV7-8, with D possibly TRBD2 on 6 matching bases. Germline CDR1 SGHVS, CDR2 FQNEAQ. The CDR3 is 17 amino acids. Trimming took 7 bases from V and 7 from J, leaving 26 bases between them. This CDR3 is CASTGSLARALGNEQFF. The CDR3 coding sequence is TGTGCCAGCACCGGGAGTTTAGCAAGGGCCCTGGGTAATGAGCAGTTCTTC.

The chain is built from TRBV4-1 and TRBJ2-3; D not resolved. In germline, CDR1 is MGHRA, CDR2 YSYEKL. Trimming shortened V by 1 base and J by 0 bases, and 11 bases separated the two germline ends. The CDR3 spans 16 residues. CDR3 protein: CASSQVGAHSTDTQYF. The DNA for the CDR3 is TGCGCCAGCAGCCAAGTTGGAGCGCATAGCACAGATACGCAGTATTTT.

About this clone: The sample contains more than one DNA sequence encoding this CDR3. The J gene is TRBJ1-1, the V gene TRBV19, with D perhaps matching TRBD1 (5 bases). CDR3 length equals 14 residues. Between the trimmed V and J ends, which lost 3 bases and 1 base, there was a span of 9 bases. From germline, CDR1 is LNHDA and CDR2 SQIVND (reference sequence). CDR3 sequence reads: CASSIGRGNTEAFF. In DNA form, the CDR3 reads TGTGCCAGTAGTATTGGAAGGGGGAACACTGAAGCTTTCTTT.

The chain combines TRBV6-5 with TRBJ2-1; D not certain. CDR1 and CDR2 (germline): MNHEY, SVGAGI. Trimming removed 2 bases from V and 8 bases from J, with 10 bases in between. There are 13 residues in the CDR3. CDR3 residues: CASSYEVEDEQFF. In DNA form, the CDR3 reads TGTGCCAGCAGTTACGAGGTAGAGGATGAGCAGTTCTTC.

The J gene is TRBJ1-1, the V gene TRBV6-6; D remains unclear. The CDR3 is made up of 15 amino acids. V was cut by 0 bases and J by 4 bases, with 12 bases left in between. The V gene's germline CDR1 is MNHNY and CDR2 SVGAGI (reference sequence). In nucleotides, the CDR3 is TGTGCCAGCAGTTACTCGCCGGGTGCTCGCACTGAAGCTTTCTTT. Its protein product is CASSYSPGARTEAFF.

The rearrangement joins TRBV5-1 to TRBJ2-3, with 7 positions matching TRBD1. This CDR3 is built from 13 residues. V lost 7 bases and J lost 5; bases outside the gene matches: 7. In germline, CDR1 is SGHRS, CDR2 YFSETQ. CDR3 DNA sequence: TGCGCCAGCCGCCAGGGGGATGGAGATACGCAGTATTTT. Protein product: CASRQGDGDTQYF.

The chain employs TRBV7-8 and TRBJ1-4; a possible D gene is TRBD1 (5 bases). V gave up 5 bases and J gave up 7 bases, with 29 bases separating them. The CDR3 extends over 19 amino acids. CDR1 is SGHVS, CDR2 FQNEAQ, per germline. CDR3 protein: CASSVRGGAAGRPGEKLFF. The CDR3 DNA is TGTGCCAGCAGCGTAAGGGGAGGGGCCGCAGGGAGGCCAGGTGAAAAACTGTTTTTT.

The chain combines TRBV6-5 with TRBJ2-7; a weak D match, TRBD2 (5 bases). The CDR3 sequence is 14 residues long. V was shortened by 5 bases and J by 7 bases, with 18 bases between the two germline ends. Germline V gene sequence: CDR1 MNHEY, CDR2 SVGAGI. CDR3 residues: CASSRHLGPGEQYF. CDR3 coding DNA: TGTGCCAGCAGTCGCCACCTGGGCCCGGGAGAGCAGTACTTC.

This chain joins TRBV7-2 and TRBJ1-3, with TRBD1 identical over 8 bases. In germline, CDR1 is SGHTA, CDR2 FQGNSA. Trimming took 4 bases from V and 0 from J; bases not matched to a gene: 5. CDR3 size: 16 residues. The CDR3 region has the DNA TGTGCCAGCAGCTCGACAGGGGCTTACTCTGGAAACACCATATATTTT. This sequence encodes CASSSTGAYSGNTIYF.

This sequence joins TRBV30 and TRBJ1-1; D ambiguous. Germline CDR1 GTSNPN, CDR2 SVGIG (reference sequence). The CDR3 consists of 12 residues. Deletions cut 2 bases from V and 5 bases from J, with 9 bases between. CDR3 loop: CAWSHTRTEAFF. CDR3 in DNA: TGTGCCTGGAGTCACACGAGGACTGAAGCTTTCTTT.

The V and J genes are TRBV14 and TRBJ1-1; maybe TRBD1 (5 bases). The V and J ends lost 6 bases and 1 base respectively, with 15 bases between them. The CDR3 sequence is 15 residues long. Per the germline V gene, CDR1 is SGHDN and CDR2 is FVKESK. The CDR3 is CASRLIQAANTEAFF. In DNA, the CDR3 is TGTGCCAGCAGACTAATACAGGCGGCGAACACTGAAGCTTTCTTT.